The following is a T cell receptor (beta chain) sequence with its context. Sequencing was performed with immunoSEQ multiplex PCR; in TCRdb, only in-frame clones are kept and a portion is missing. The sample includes tens of thousands of clones, about 93% of them seen just once. CDR3 length: 14 amino acids. V trimming: 3 bases; J trimming: 2 bases; junction bases outside the gene matches: 6. The germline V gene encodes CDR1 GTSNPN and CDR2 SVGIG (reference sequence). These data originate in a study of T cell changes during pregnancy in multiple sclerosis. The source is a female donor with multiple sclerosis, enrolled in a pregnancy study. The sample was CD8+ T cells from peripheral blood mononuclear cells, taken after pregnancy. The rearrangement joins TRBV30 to TRBJ2-5; 7 bases align to TRBD2. As DNA, the CDR3 is TGTGCCTGGAGCGGGGGGACTGGACAAGAGACCCAGTACTTC. Encoded protein: CAWSGGTGQETQYF.